Shown below are 17 T cell receptor beta chains from a single sample sequenced in a study of blood T cells in healthy people across ages (dated by TCRdb to between 2015 and 2017). The library was built by means of 5' RACE. TCRdb lists the instrument as Illumina HiSeq 2500. The second PCR ran for roughly 6 to 11 cycles and used a J-beta primer mix along with a sample-barcoded 5' primer. Using fastp trimming at Q25 and MiXCR clonotype assembly, TCRdb reanalyzed the public sequencing data and kept in-frame beta chains. Here each entry gathers all rows of one CDR3 protein and keeps the most common genes and DNA. This sample has 950,000 to 1,200,000 distinct CDR3 sequences in its table, and roughly two fifths of those were observed once. The ten biggest clones cover 10% to 15% of the sample. Material for sequencing was blood. The receptors derive from a man aged 18 to 30 in good health.

A few counts support this clonotype. The chain uses TRBV5-6 and TRBJ1-5; no definite D call. From germline, CDR1 is SGHDT and CDR2 YYEEEE. This CDR3 has 16 amino acids. Deletions cut 0 bases from V and 2 bases from J, with 12 bases between. The CDR3 coding sequence is TGTGCCAGCAGCTTGGCCGAGGGCCTGGGCAATCAGCCCCAGCATTTT. The encoded protein is CASSLAEGLGNQPQHF.

This clonotype was found many times. V gene TRBV2 combines with J gene TRBJ1-2, with TRBD1 matching over 7 bases. The V and J ends lost 5 bases and 0 bases, in that order; junction bases with no gene match: 3. Germline CDR1 reads SNHLY; CDR2 reads FYNNEI. The CDR3 loop spans 14 amino acids. The CDR3 sequence: CASSSGGSNYGYTF. The CDR3 nucleotides are TGTGCCAGCAGTTCAGGGGGGTCTAACTATGGCTACACCTTC.

The rearrangement uses TRBV4-2 and TRBJ1-3, with D perhaps TRBD1 (6 bases). CDR3 length: 17 amino acids. V dropped 4 bases and J dropped 2 bases, with 18 bases sitting between them. The germline gives CDR1 LGHNA, CDR2 YNFKEQ. The CDR3 reads CASSRKTTGFTGNTIYF. The CDR3 coding sequence is TGTGCCAGCAGCCGGAAGACCACAGGGTTCACTGGAAACACCATATATTTT.

V and J are TRBV2 and TRBJ2-1, with D tentatively TRBD1 (5 bases). Trimming shortened V by 6 bases and J by 7 bases, and 16 bases separated the two germline ends. The CDR3 covers 14 residues. Germline V lookup: CDR1 SNHLY, CDR2 FYNNEI. CDR3 amino acids: CASSLISRANEQFF. The CDR3 nucleotides are TGTGCCAGCAGCTTAATATCCAGGGCGAATGAGCAGTTCTTC.

This sequence joins TRBV3-1 and TRBJ1-4; D is possibly TRBD1 (5 bases). This CDR3 region has 16 residues. V shed 1 base and J shed 6 bases, with 15 bases lying between them. Germline V gene lookup returns CDR1 LGHDT and CDR2 YNNKEL (reference sequence). The CDR3, as DNA: TGTGCCAGCAGCCAAGTTGACGCAGGGTTATATGAAAAACTGTTTTTT. Residues: CASSQVDAGLYEKLFF.

In DNA form, the CDR3 reads TGTGCCAGCAGTTTTCAGCGGGGGAGCACAGATACGCAGTATTTT. It codes for CASSFQRGSTDTQYF. This sequence joins TRBV27 and TRBJ2-3, with 8 bases lining up with TRBD2. Germline CDR1 reads MNHEY; CDR2 reads SMNVEV (reference sequence). Unmatched junction bases numbered 2, after V lost 3 bases and J lost 0 bases. This CDR3 comprises 15 residues.

As concerns this clonotype: A much larger clone sits a single nucleotide away, making a read error possible. The rearrangement joins TRBV7-2 to TRBJ1-1, with a weak D call TRBD1 (5 bases). CDR3 length: 12 residues. The germline gives CDR1 SGHTA, CDR2 FQGNSA. Trimming removed 4 bases from V and 11 bases from J, with 14 bases in between. CDR3 protein: CASSSHSGVAFF. The CDR3 DNA follows: TGTGCCAGCAGCTCCCACTCGGGGGTCGCTTTCTTT.

The chain uses TRBV6-6 and TRBJ1-2; 8 nucleotides align to TRBD1. This CDR3 is built from 13 residues. Germline CDR1 MNHNY, CDR2 SVGAGI (reference sequence). V lost 10 bases to trimming and J lost 7 bases; unmatched junction nucleotides: 11. CDR3 nucleotides: TGTGCCAACACCCTGACAGGGGAAACTGGCTACACCTTC. It translates to CANTLTGETGYTF.

The rearrangement links TRBV7-9 to TRBJ2-1; 9 bases fit TRBD2. The V gene's germline CDR1 is SEHNR and CDR2 FQNEAQ (reference sequence). The CDR3 has 17 residues. The V gene end was trimmed by 3 bases and the J gene end by 3 bases; junction bases not matched to a gene: 9. The DNA for the CDR3 is TGTGCCAGCAGCTTTCGGGCCGGTAGCGGGGGCTACAATGAGCAGTTCTTC. Its protein is CASSFRAGSGGYNEQFF.

This clonotype came up a few times. The chain uses TRBV7-2 and TRBJ2-1; 9 bases align to TRBD1. Germline V gene data show CDR1 as SGHTA and CDR2 as FQGNSA. The CDR3 is 16 amino acids. J gave up 5 bases and V 5 bases, and 10 bases lay outside the gene matches. In nucleotides, the CDR3 is TGTGCCAGCAGCACGCACGGACAGGGGTTAAACAATGAGCAGTTCTTC. Its translation is CASSTHGQGLNNEQFF.

This chain links TRBV9 with TRBJ1-3; D call uncertain. The V gene lost 0 bases and the J gene lost 3 bases, with 16 bases spanning the gap. The CDR3 is 17 residues long. Germline V CDR1 and CDR2: SGDLS, YYNGEE. The DNA for the CDR3 is TGTGCCAGCAGCGTAGGAGCAGCCCGCCACGATGGAAACACCATATATTTT. Residues: CASSVGAARHDGNTIYF.

This rearrangement joins TRBV7-2 to TRBJ1-6, with D uncertain. CDR1 SGHTA and CDR2 FQGNSA come from the germline V gene. The germline V and J ends were trimmed by 4 bases and 7 bases, with 17 bases remaining between them. This CDR3 region has 16 residues. CDR3 sequence reads: CASSSRRNRGNSPLHF. CDR3 DNA sequence: TGTGCCAGCAGCTCCCGCCGAAATCGGGGAAATTCACCCCTCCACTTT.

The rearrangement uses TRBV5-1 and TRBJ2-5; either TRBD1 or TRBD2 may fit D (6 bases each). This CDR3 contains 16 residues. CDR1 is SGHRS, CDR2 YFSETQ, per germline. Trimming left V 0 bases short and J 2 bases short, with 14 bases between. In DNA, the CDR3 is TGCGCCAGCAGCTTGGCCTTTTCGGGGGCTCAAGAGACCCAGTACTTC. This codes for CASSLAFSGAQETQYF. Using reference TRBV5-1 and TRBJ2-5 for the parts outside the CDR3, the full variable domain is KAGVTQTPRYLIKTRGQQVTLSCSPISGHRSVSWYQQTPGQGLQFLFEYFSETQRNKGNFPGRFSGRQFSNSRSEMNVSTLELGDSALYLCASSLAFSGAQETQYFGPGTRLLVL.

This clonotype has a handful of counts. The J gene is TRBJ2-2, the V gene TRBV13; TRBD1 agrees at 10 bases. The CDR3 sequence is 15 residues long. Germline V CDR1 and CDR2: PRHDT, FYEKMQ (reference sequence). V shed 4 bases and J 5 bases; nucleotides not matched to a gene: 4. CDR3 amino acids: CASSSGTGETGELFF. The DNA of the CDR3 is TGTGCCAGCAGCTCCGGGACAGGGGAGACCGGGGAGCTGTTTTTT.

The sample holds a few counts of this clonotype. In DNA form, the CDR3 reads TGTGCCAGCACCTTTAGCGGGACAGGGGGTAACAATGAGCAGTTCTTC. This codes for CASTFSGTGGNNEQFF. The V gene is TRBV12-3 or TRBV12-4, the J gene TRBJ2-1; 11 bases are a match to TRBD1. CDR3 size: 16 residues. V trimming: 7 bases; J trimming: 5 bases; junction bases outside the gene matches: 10.

This clonotype occurred a few times. This rearrangement joins TRBV7-3 to TRBJ2-1; D is unresolved. The V end lost 5 bases, the J end lost 0 bases, and 20 bases lay between the germline ends. The CDR3 totals 18 residues. Per germline, CDR1 SGHTA and CDR2 FQGTGA. DNA for the CDR3: TGTGCCAGCAGCAAAATTCGGGTACTTCAGAACTCCTACAATGAGCAGTTCTTC. It encodes CASSKIRVLQNSYNEQFF.

J is TRBJ2-2 and V is TRBV9; a weak D match, TRBD1 (6 bases). The length of the CDR3 is 14 residues. V dropped 3 bases and J dropped 1 base, with 7 bases sitting between them. The germline V gene has CDR1 SGDLS and CDR2 YYNGEE. The CDR3 nucleotides are TGTGCCAGCAGCGGGACAGAGAACACCGGGGAGCTGTTTTTT. It yields the protein CASSGTENTGELFF.